The present T cell receptor beta chain was sequenced within a study of blood T cell repertoires in COVID-19. Study background: Specimens from acute and convalescent COVID-19 originated in the United States, Italy and Spain. The analysed material was cDNA or gDNA that came from T cells, B-cell-depleted T cells, or PBMCs.

The length of the CDR3 is 16 residues. From germline, CDR1 is MNHEY and CDR2 SVGAGI. J lost 4 bases, V lost 4 bases, and 10 bases had no gene match. Authors' data handling: The assay estimated nucleated cells by amplifying reference gene primers. The table came from immunoSEQ multiplex PCR; TCRdb's copy has only in-frame clones and leaves some out. V, J and clone size derive from that table, while D and trimming were established from the DNA sequence. Counted here are 150,000 to 200,000 clones, around nine tenths occurring once; the ten biggest clones make up about 4.5%. Specimen: peripheral blood. The clonotype was recovered from a human donor in a cohort sampled during active COVID-19. The chain has TRBV6-5 and TRBJ2-1, with 7 bases matching TRBD2. The CDR3 nucleotides read TGTGCCAGCAGTTCCGCCGGGGGAGGGCTTTACAATGAGCAGTTCTTC. Its translation is CASSSAGGGLYNEQFF.